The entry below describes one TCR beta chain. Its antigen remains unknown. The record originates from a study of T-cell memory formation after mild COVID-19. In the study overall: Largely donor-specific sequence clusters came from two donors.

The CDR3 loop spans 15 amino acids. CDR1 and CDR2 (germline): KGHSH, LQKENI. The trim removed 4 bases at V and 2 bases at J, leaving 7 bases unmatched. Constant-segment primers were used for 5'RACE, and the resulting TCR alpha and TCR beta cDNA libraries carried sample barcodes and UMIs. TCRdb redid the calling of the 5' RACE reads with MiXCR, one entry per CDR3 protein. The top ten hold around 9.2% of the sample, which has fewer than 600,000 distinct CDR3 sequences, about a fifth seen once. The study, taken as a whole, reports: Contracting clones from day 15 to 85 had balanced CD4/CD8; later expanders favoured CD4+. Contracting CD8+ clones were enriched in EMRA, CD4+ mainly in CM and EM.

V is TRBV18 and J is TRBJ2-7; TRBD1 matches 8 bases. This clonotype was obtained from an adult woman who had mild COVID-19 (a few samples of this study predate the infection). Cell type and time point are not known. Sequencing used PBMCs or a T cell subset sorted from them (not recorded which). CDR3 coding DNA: TGTGCCAGCTCACTTGGGACAGGAGCCCCCTACGAGCAGTACTTC. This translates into CASSLGTGAPYEQYF.